The present T cell receptor beta chain was sequenced within a study of T cells after yellow fever vaccination. Study results and limitations: Clonotypes appearing in both CD4 and CD8 compartments existed, and their share was small.

TCRdb re-called the 5' RACE reads with MiXCR, one entry per CDR3 protein. The sample lists 200,000 to 300,000 distinct CDR3 sequences, 10% to 15% occurring once. Note on this clonotype: Its antigen is unknown.

Sequenced here: CD4+ T cells sorted from PBMCs, sampled 45 days after the yellow fever booster vaccination. The sequence was obtained from a man aged 25-45 years who received the YFV17D yellow fever vaccine.

CDR3 loop: CASRSTGGSYEQYF. The CDR3 nucleotides are TGTGCCAGCAGATCGACAGGGGGTAGCTACGAGCAGTACTTC. The V gene is TRBV2, the J gene TRBJ2-7; 9 bases agree with TRBD1. With V trimmed by 6 bases and J by 3 bases, 6 bases remained unmatched. The V gene's germline CDR1 is SNHLY and CDR2 FYNNEI. The CDR3 length is 14 residues.